This passage covers 28 T cell receptor beta chains from one sample sequenced in a study of cytomegalovirus exposure and HLA in healthy donors. PCR was performed using 60 Vbeta and 13 Jbeta primers. Libraries were prepared by immunoSEQ multiplex PCR; TCRdb keeps only in-frame clonotypes and omits some of them. The sample shows some 220,000 clones, around 89% of them seen only once. The source material was PBMCs. All receptors come from a woman between 18 and 30 years old in good health and CMV-seronegative.

V and J are TRBV21-1 and TRBJ2-7; TRBD1 is taken as the D call from the table, unchecked against the DNA. TRBV21-1 counts as a pseudogene. The length of the CDR3 is 17 residues. CDR3 residues: CASSKGKATGPSYEQYF. CDR3 nucleotide sequence: TGTGCCAGCAGCAAAGGGAAGGCAACAGGGCCCTCCTACGAGCAGTACTTC.

The chain employs TRBV19 and TRBJ2-1; 8 bases line up with TRBD2. Germline CDR1 and CDR2: LNHDA and SQIVND (reference sequence). V trimming: 2 bases; J trimming: 9 bases; junction bases outside the gene matches: 12. The CDR3 sequence is 16 residues long. Here the CDR3 DNA reads TGTGCCAGTAGTATACCCTCCGGGAGGGCATTCTTTGAGCAGTTCTTC. This encodes CASSIPSGRAFFEQFF.

The gene calls are TRBV30 and TRBJ2-7; no reliable D call. V shed 2 bases and J shed 6 bases, with 8 bases lying between them. The CDR3 contains 11 residues. Germline CDR1 and CDR2: GTSNPN and SVGIG (reference sequence). CDR3 nucleotides: TGTGCCTGGAGTAGCTTTCTCGAGCAGTACTTC. It yields the protein CAWSSFLEQYF.

The rearrangement links TRBV27 to TRBJ2-3, with D uncertain. The CDR3 runs 13 residues. V gave up 5 bases and J gave up 4 bases, with 10 bases separating them. Germline V gene lookup returns CDR1 MNHEY and CDR2 SMNVEV (reference sequence). The CDR3 reads CASSPDWADTQYF. DNA for the CDR3: TGTGCCAGCAGTCCCGACTGGGCAGATACGCAGTATTTT.

The rearrangement uses TRBV7-2 and TRBJ2-3; TRBD2 agrees at 12 bases. V shed 5 bases, J shed 3 bases, and the junction held 12 bases outside the gene matches. CDR3 length: 18 residues. Germline CDR1 reads SGHTA; CDR2 reads FQGNSA. The DNA for the CDR3 is TGTGCCAGCAGCATCCGACTCGGACTAGCGGGAAATACAGATACGCAGTATTTT. It translates to CASSIRLGLAGNTDTQYF. Based on the CDR3 plus reference TRBV7-2 and TRBJ2-3, the full variable domain is GAGVSQSPSNKVTEKGKDVELRCDPISGHTALYWYRQSLGQGLEFLIYFQGNSAPDKSGLPSDRFSAERTGGSVSTLTIQRTQQEDSAVYLCASSIRLGLAGNTDTQYFGPGTRLTVL.

The chain couples TRBV5-4 to TRBJ2-3; weak D call: TRBD2 (5 bases). V lost 2 bases to trimming and J lost 4 bases, with 14 bases between them. This CDR3 comprises 15 residues. The germline gives CDR1 SGHNT, CDR2 YYREEE (reference sequence). CDR3 sequence (DNA): TGTGCCAGCAGCTTTCAAGGAGGCAGATCAGATACGCAGTATTTT. It encodes CASSFQGGRSDTQYF.

The V gene is TRBV27, the J gene TRBJ1-1; D not certain. Germline CDR1 is MNHEY and CDR2 is SMNVEV (reference sequence). CDR3 size: 14 residues. The V and J ends lost 4 bases and 6 bases respectively, with 15 bases between them. The DNA for the CDR3 is TGTGCCAGCAGTTCAACCCGGGATAGCGCTGAAGCTTTCTTT. Amino acids: CASSSTRDSAEAFF.

This clone has more than one count but fewer than ten. The J gene is TRBJ2-2, the V gene TRBV18, with 12 bases lining up with TRBD1. J gave up 6 bases and V 0 bases, and 2 bases lay outside the gene matches. Germline assignment: CDR1 KGHSH and CDR2 LQKENI. This CDR3 has 16 amino acids. The CDR3 region has the DNA TGTGCCAGCTCACCACCGGGACAGGGGGCTTCCGGGGAGCTGTTTTTT. Residues: CASSPPGQGASGELFF.

The rearrangement links TRBV5-4 to TRBJ1-2, with 7 positions matching TRBD1. CDR3 length: 15 residues. Germline assignment: CDR1 SGHNT and CDR2 YYREEE (reference sequence). Trimming at V came to 6 bases and at J to 4 bases, leaving 12 bases not matched to a gene. CDR3 nucleotide sequence: TGTGCCAGCACCATTGGGACAGCTTCTCTCTATGGCTACACCTTC. Residues: CASTIGTASLYGYTF.

CDR3 amino acids: CASSFERGQETQYF. CDR3 DNA sequence: TGCGCCAGCAGCTTCGAGCGGGGGCAGGAGACCCAGTACTTC. V usage is TRBV5-1 and J usage is TRBJ2-5; 8 positions match TRBD2. Trimming removed 2 bases from V and 5 bases from J; junction bases left unmatched: 5. This CDR3 is 14 amino acids long. Germline lookup yields CDR1 SGHRS and CDR2 YFSETQ.

The V and J genes are TRBV5-1 and TRBJ2-7, with a possible D match to TRBD2 (5 bases). CDR1 and CDR2 (germline): SGHRS, YFSETQ. V dropped 3 bases and J dropped 6 bases, with 13 bases sitting between them. This CDR3 contains 13 residues. In DNA, the CDR3 is TGCGCCAGCAGCTCGGCTAGCTTAGGCGAGCAGTACTTC. Protein sequence: CASSSASLGEQYF.

V and J are TRBV11-2 and TRBJ1-2; 8 bases line up with TRBD1. The CDR3 loop spans 13 amino acids. V lost 5 bases to trimming and J lost 4 bases; unmatched junction nucleotides: 3. Germline CDR1 and CDR2: SGHAT and FQNNGV. DNA for the CDR3: TGTGCCAGCAGCAACGGACAGGGCTATGGCTACACCTTC. It specifies CASSNGQGYGYTF.

This clone was recorded a few times. The chain uses TRBV7-9 and TRBJ2-1; 8 nucleotides match TRBD2. The CDR3 covers 18 residues. V gave up 1 base and J gave up 4 bases; unmatched junction bases: 12. Germline assignment: CDR1 SEHNR and CDR2 FQNEAQ (reference sequence). The DNA of the CDR3 is TGTGCCAGCAGCTTAGTTGGATCCGGGGGGGGGTGGTACAATGAGCAGTTCTTC. It specifies CASSLVGSGGGWYNEQFF.

Regarding this clone: A junction boundary mismatches the germline segment, possibly from a read error. The rearrangement links TRBV7-9 to TRBJ2-5, with 8 bases aligning to TRBD2. Germline-derived CDR1 and CDR2 are SEHNR and FQNEAQ (reference sequence). This CDR3 comprises 13 residues. Here the CDR3 reads CASSLVPGTSDDF. Here the CDR3 DNA reads TGTGCCAGCAGCTTAGTCCCCGGGACTAGTGACGACTTC. The full variable domain, in which reference TRBV7-9 and TRBJ2-5 provide the parts outside the CDR3, is DTGVSQNPRHKITKRGQNVTFRCDPISEHNRLYWYRQTLGQGPEFLTYFQNEAQLEKSRLLSDRFSAERPKGSFSTLEIQRTEQGDSAMYLCASSLVPGTSDDFGPGTRLLVL.

J is TRBJ2-2 and V is TRBV10-1, with D possibly TRBD1 on 5 matching bases. V was shortened by 2 bases and J by 4 bases, with 5 bases between the two germline ends. The CDR3 length is 13 residues. Germline CDR1 WNHNN, CDR2 SYGVQD (reference sequence). The CDR3 DNA is TGCGCCAGCAGTGAGAGGGGCACCGGGGAGCTGTTTTTT. Protein: CASSERGTGELFF.

This sequence joins TRBV4-3 and TRBJ2-1; TRBD2 might be the D (6 bases). CDR3 length equals 15 residues. CDR1 is LGHNA, CDR2 YSLEER, per germline. Trimming took off 0 bases at V and 9 bases at J, with 15 bases between the two ends. CDR3: CASSQDWGVPGEQFF. Written as DNA, the CDR3 is TGCGCCAGCAGCCAAGATTGGGGGGTCCCGGGTGAGCAGTTCTTC.

Concerning this clone itself: The same CDR3 can be traced to other DNA sequences in this sample. The chain combines TRBV2 with TRBJ2-7; 7 nucleotides agree with TRBD1. CDR3 length: 13 amino acids. With V trimmed by 8 bases and J by 1 base, 5 bases remained unmatched. In germline, CDR1 is SNHLY, CDR2 FYNNEI. CDR3: CASRRDRSYEQYF. The CDR3 bases are TGTGCCAGCCGTAGGGACAGATCCTACGAGCAGTACTTC. The variable domain in full, completed from reference TRBV2 and TRBJ2-7, reads EPEVTQTPSHQVTQMGQEVILRCVPISNHLYFYWYRQILGQKVEFLVSFYNNEISEKSEIFDDQFSVERPDGSNFTLKIRSTKLEDSAMYFCASRRDRSYEQYFGPGTRLTVT.

The chain is built from TRBV7-2 and TRBJ1-4; 7 bases line up with TRBD1. The CDR3 is 15 amino acids. From germline, CDR1 is SGHTA and CDR2 FQGNSA. Trimming at V came to 5 bases and at J to 0 bases, leaving 3 bases not matched to a gene. The CDR3 DNA is TGTGCCAGCAGCCGCCAGGGGGCAACTAATGAAAAACTGTTTTTT. Translation gives CASSRQGATNEKLFF.

The rearrangement joins TRBV9 to TRBJ2-2; D is possibly TRBD1 (5 bases). This CDR3 region has 16 residues. Trimming stripped 5 bases from V and 1 base from J, with 15 bases between. CDR1 and CDR2 from the germline V gene are SGDLS and YYNGEE. The CDR3 DNA is TGTGCCAGCAGGGACATCAGGACGGGGAACACCGGGGAGCTGTTTTTT. It translates to CASRDIRTGNTGELFF.

The chain uses TRBV4-2 and TRBJ1-5; D uncertain. The length of the CDR3 is 17 residues. Germline CDR1 reads LGHNA; CDR2 reads YNFKEQ. V shed 1 base and J shed 0 bases, with 13 bases lying between them. Written as DNA, the CDR3 is TGTGCCAGCAGCCAAGTAATTGAACAGTATAGCAATCAGCCCCAGCATTTT. Amino acids: CASSQVIEQYSNQPQHF.

This chain joins TRBV30 and TRBJ1-1; D possibly corresponds to TRBD1 (5 bases). Trimming cost V 2 bases and J 9 bases, with 16 bases left between them. CDR1 and CDR2 (germline): GTSNPN, SVGIG (reference sequence). CDR3 length: 13 amino acids. The CDR3 DNA follows: TGTGCCTGGAGTTCTTGGGGCTCCAGCAAAGCTTTCTTT. Translation gives CAWSSWGSSKAFF.

The chain is built from TRBV18 and TRBJ1-2; D might be TRBD1 (6 bases). CDR1 is KGHSH, CDR2 LQKENI, per germline. The CDR3 length is 14 residues. The V end lost 6 bases, the J end lost 1 base, and 12 bases lay between the germline ends. The CDR3 nucleotides read TGTGCCAGCTCTCCTGGACAGCTTAACTATGGCTACACCTTC. Its protein is CASSPGQLNYGYTF. Drawing the rest from reference TRBV18 and TRBJ1-2, the complete variable domain is NAGVMQNPRHLVRRRGQEARLRCSPMKGHSHVYWYRQLPEEGLKFMVYLQKENIIDESGMPKERFSAEFPKEGPSILRIQQVVRGDSAAYFCASSPGQLNYGYTFGSGTRLTVV.

The chain joins TRBV7-7 to TRBJ2-5, with D possibly matching TRBD1 (6 bases). Germline V gene lookup returns CDR1 SSHAT and CDR2 FNYEAQ (reference sequence). The V gene lost 1 base and the J gene lost 9 bases, with 15 bases spanning the gap. The CDR3 runs 14 residues. The CDR3 region has the DNA TGTGCCAGCAGCTTAGATACAGGGCCCAGGGCCCAGTACTTC. Amino acid sequence: CASSLDTGPRAQYF.

The rearrangement joins TRBV12-1 to TRBJ1-2. TRBV12-1 is a documented pseudogene. The CDR3 is 18 amino acids. The CDR3, as DNA: TGTGCCAGCAGCTTTGGGATTAACCGGGTGGAGACCAGATCAGGAGGCACCTTC. Amino acid sequence: CASSFGINRVETRSGGTF.

CDR3 sequence (DNA): TGTGCCATCAGTGAGTCGGGGCCTGGGGCCAACGTCCTGACTTTC. This gives the protein CAISESGPGANVLTF. This rearrangement joins TRBV10-3 to TRBJ2-6, with D perhaps matching TRBD1 (5 bases). The CDR3 is made up of 15 amino acids. Germline V lookup: CDR1 ENHRY, CDR2 SYGVKD. Trimming left V 0 bases short and J 2 bases short, with 5 bases between.

The rearrangement joins TRBV5-4 to TRBJ2-7; weak D call: TRBD2 (7 bases). CDR1 is SGHNT, CDR2 YYREEE, per germline (reference sequence). V was trimmed by 0 bases and J by 6 bases, leaving 13 bases between them. CDR3 length: 14 residues. CDR3 in amino acids: CASSLVGGGPEQYF. DNA of the CDR3: TGTGCCAGCAGCTTGGTAGGGGGAGGGCCCGAGCAGTACTTC. Supplemented by reference TRBV5-4 and TRBJ2-7, the full variable domain reads ETGVTQSPTHLIKTRGQQVTLRCSSQSGHNTVSWYQQALGQGPQFIFQYYREEENGRGNFPPRFSGLQFPNYSSELNVNALELDDSALYLCASSLVGGGPEQYFGPGTRLTVT.

The rearrangement links TRBV7-3 to TRBJ1-3; D uncertain. This CDR3 region has 14 residues. Germline V gene data show CDR1 as SGHTA and CDR2 as FQGTGA. V was cut by 5 bases and J by 4 bases, with 12 bases left in between. The CDR3 region has the DNA TGTGCCAGCAGCCACTCCGATCCCGGAAACACCATATATTTT. Protein: CASSHSDPGNTIYF.

The V and J genes are TRBV5-6 and TRBJ1-1; D remains ambiguous. Germline assignment: CDR1 SGHDT and CDR2 YYEEEE. The V end was cut by 1 base, the J end by 1 base, with 5 bases between. CDR3 length: 13 amino acids. The CDR3 is CASSLIRNTEAFF. The CDR3 DNA reads as TGTGCCAGCAGCTTGATTCGGAACACTGAAGCTTTCTTT.